One and the same sample provided the 7 T cell receptor beta chains below, sequenced in a study of cytomegalovirus exposure and HLA in healthy donors. Both 60 Vbeta primers and 13 Jbeta primers went into the PCR. The method was immunoSEQ multiplex PCR; TCRdb's version includes in-frame clones alone and lacks a portion of them. Counted here are more than 50,000 clones, roughly 72% occurring once; the ten biggest clones make up approximately 20%. The specimen was PBMCs. Every receptor here comes from a woman between 50 and 59 years old in good health and CMV-seropositive.

The chain employs TRBV15 and TRBJ1-3; 10 bases fit TRBD1. Germline V gives CDR1 LNHNV, CDR2 YYDKDF (reference sequence). The CDR3 loop spans 16 amino acids. V lost 3 bases and J lost 1; bases outside the gene matches: 3. The CDR3 region is CATSSRTGGSGNTIYF. For the CDR3, the DNA is TGTGCCACCAGCAGCCGGACAGGGGGTTCTGGAAACACCATATATTTT. Full variable domain (missing parts from reference TRBV15 and TRBJ1-3): DAMVIQNPRYQVTQFGKPVTLSCSQTLNHNVMYWYQQKSSQAPKLLFHYYDKDFNNEADTPDNFQSRRPNTSFCFLDIRSPGLGDTAMYLCATSSRTGGSGNTIYFGEGSWLTVV.

The chain is built from TRBV20-1 and TRBJ1-1, with TRBD1 as a possible D gene (6 bases). The CDR3 sequence is 10 residues long. Looked up from germline, CDR1 is DFQATT and CDR2 is SNEGSKA (reference sequence). CDR3 sequence (DNA): TGCAGGCCACAGGGTTCTGAAGCTTTCTTT. It codes for CRPQGSEAFF.

The chain couples TRBV7-2 to TRBJ1-2; D gene ambiguous. CDR3 length: 13 amino acids. Germline V lookup: CDR1 SGHTA, CDR2 FQGNSA. Trimming removed 3 bases from V and 2 bases from J, with 7 bases in between. In nucleotides, the CDR3 is TGTGCCAGCAGCTTTAGCGGGAACTATGGCTACACCTTC. Protein sequence: CASSFSGNYGYTF.

This chain joins TRBV7-8 and TRBJ1-5, with 7 positions matching TRBD1. Germline assignment: CDR1 SGHVS and CDR2 FQNEAQ. V shed 4 bases, J shed 4 bases, and the junction held 4 bases outside the gene matches. This CDR3 has 14 residues. In DNA form, the CDR3 reads TGTGCCAGCAGCTCGAGACAGGGTAATCAGCCCCAGCATTTT. Translated: CASSSRQGNQPQHF.

The J gene is TRBJ2-3, the V gene TRBV2; D perhaps matches TRBD2 (6 bases). CDR1 and CDR2 from the germline V gene are SNHLY and FYNNEI. Trimming shortened V by 3 bases and J by 6 bases, and 16 bases separated the two germline ends. The CDR3 is 15 amino acids. DNA of the CDR3: TGTGCCAGCAGTGAGTTTTCGACTAGTGGCGATACGCAGTATTTT. Protein product: CASSEFSTSGDTQYF. Full variable domain (rest looked up from reference TRBV2 and TRBJ2-3): EPEVTQTPSHQVTQMGQEVILRCVPISNHLYFYWYRQILGQKVEFLVSFYNNEISEKSEIFDDQFSVERPDGSNFTLKIRSTKLEDSAMYFCASSEFSTSGDTQYFGPGTRLTVL.

The CDR3 loop reads CASTGPGVENNEQFF. DNA for the CDR3: TGTGCCAGCACCGGTCCAGGGGTGGAGAACAATGAGCAGTTCTTC. This chain connects TRBV6-5 to TRBJ2-1; maybe TRBD1 (6 bases). CDR3 length: 15 residues. Germline V lookup: CDR1 MNHEY, CDR2 SVGAGI. Trimming removed 7 bases from V and 5 bases from J, with 18 bases in between.

The chain employs TRBV6-1 and TRBJ1-2; D is perhaps TRBD1 (6 bases). CDR3 size: 15 residues. Trimming cost V 0 bases and J 4 bases, with 12 bases left between them. Germline assignment: CDR1 MNHNS and CDR2 SASEGT. In DNA form, the CDR3 reads TGTGCCAGCAGTGAAGCGCCGCGGACAGTCTATGGCTACACCTTC. As protein: CASSEAPRTVYGYTF.